This T cell receptor beta chain was sequenced in a study of blood T cells in healthy people across ages. For the study at large: In model experiments, template switching was able to capture about one barcoded beta molecule for every two T cells that were present. Study results and caveats: Unknown CMV status may confound age-related changes in expanded clones.

The authors ran a second PCR of 7 to 11 cycles using a sample-barcoded 5' primer and a J-beta primer mix. One entry per CDR3 protein, called by TCRdb with MiXCR from the 5' RACE reads. This table holds around 1,500,000 distinct CDR3 sequences, 42% found once. This clonotype was detected a few times. The antigen remains undetermined. The CDR3 length is 15 residues. Trimming cost V 5 bases and J 6 bases; bases outside gene matches: 4. CDR1 DFQATT and CDR2 SNEGSKA come from the germline V gene (reference sequence). J is TRBJ2-1 and V is TRBV20-1; 16 bases match TRBD2. This clonotype originated in a woman aged 18-29 years in good health. Sequenced material: blood. CDR3 protein: CSAWGLAGGLNEQFF. DNA of the CDR3: TGCAGTGCTTGGGGACTAGCGGGGGGGCTCAATGAGCAGTTCTTC.